This TCR beta chain stems from a study of control samples from healthy donors and cancer patients. The assay was immunoSEQ multiplex PCR, and TCRdb's table has in-frame clones only and misses some. The table includes under 200,000 clones, 91% detected once. The germline gives CDR1 MNHEY, CDR2 SVGAGI. Trimming pared 7 bases from V and 5 bases from J, leaving 18 bases between. The CDR3 is 15 amino acids. The rearrangement links TRBV6-5 to TRBJ2-1, with D tentatively TRBD1 (5 bases). This receptor was identified in a woman between 25 and 40 years old in good health. Sequencing input: blood. CDR3 nucleotides: TGTGCCAGCACCCCCCGGCAGGGTAGGAACAATGAGCAGTTCTTC. Amino acids: CASTPRQGRNNEQFF.